This T cell receptor beta chain was documented in a study of blood T cell repertoires in COVID-19. The germline CDR1 and CDR2 sequences are SGHVS and FQNEAQ. Germline trimming cut 5 bases from V and 3 bases from J; bases unmatched to any gene: 10. CDR3 length: 15 amino acids. Sequenced by immunoSEQ multiplex PCR; TCRdb stores in-frame clones only, minus some. The data contain about 260,000 clones, around 88% of them singletons. Specimen: peripheral blood. The chain couples TRBV7-8 to TRBJ2-7, with 7 bases matching TRBD1. The receptor comes from a man younger than 45 with active or convalescent COVID-19. The CDR3 is CASSQSTGPYYEQYF. The DNA of the CDR3 is TGTGCCAGCAGCCAATCGACAGGGCCCTACTACGAGCAGTACTTC.